Listed below are T cell receptor beta chains from one sample, sequenced in a study of healthy donors' naive CD4 and CD8 T cells. MiXCR, run by TCRdb on the reads, gives a single entry per CDR3 protein. This sample has approximately 200,000 distinct CDR3 sequences, with about 76% found just once. Material for sequencing was naive CD4+ and CD8+ T cells sorted from blood, pooled from several donors. These receptors originate from a pool of human donors in good health; the sample pools cells from several healthy donors. The CDR3 runs from the conserved cysteine through the conserved F or W. The D gene is left open where the match is weak. Some rows mark clone size as missing; the rest say once, few, many or name a class of expanded clone.

D gene	V gene	J gene	clone size	CDR3 DNA	CDR3 protein
NA	TRBV19	TRBJ1-1	NA	TGTGCCAGTACCTTGAACACTGAAGCTTTCTTT	CASTLNTEAFF
NA	TRBV6-2/TRBV6-3	TRBJ1-1	NA	TGTGCCAGCAGTTCTAGACAGACTGAAGCTTTCTTT	CASSSRQTEAFF
NA	TRBV19	TRBJ1-5	NA	TGTGCCAGTAGTATATTGACATTCGTCGTGGAGCCCCAGCATTTT	CASSILTFVVEPQHF
NA	TRBV5-1	TRBJ1-2	NA	TGTGCCAGCCGCTCCGGGACGGCCTATGGCTACACCTTC	CASRSGTAYGYTF
TRBD1	TRBV19	TRBJ1-6	NA	TGTGCCAGTACCAACACGGGGACAGGGGGCTTTTCACCCCTCCACTTT	CASTNTGTGGFSPLHF
TRBD1	TRBV29-1	TRBJ2-1	few	TGCAGCGACGGGACAGCCCTCAGCTCCTACAATGAGCAGTTCTTC	CSDGTALSSYNEQFF
TRBD1	TRBV29-1	TRBJ1-1	few	TGCAGCGTTGAACGGGACAGGTCGAACACTGAAGCTTTCTTT	CSVERDRSNTEAFF
NA	TRBV19	TRBJ2-1	few	TGTGCCAGTAGTCCGACAGCCTACAATGAGCAGTTCTTC	CASSPTAYNEQFF
TRBD1	TRBV29-1	TRBJ2-3	NA	TGCAGCGTTGAAGAACAGGGGATGAGGTCAGATACGCAGTATTTT	CSVEEQGMRSDTQYF
TRBD1	TRBV6-1	TRBJ1-1	NA	TGTGCCAGCAGTCCGGGGACAGGGTACACTGAAGCTTTCTTT	CASSPGTGYTEAFF
TRBD1	TRBV29-1	TRBJ1-2	NA	TGCAGCGTTTCTAAACGACAGGGGGACTATGGCTACACCTTC	CSVSKRQGDYGYTF